This TCR beta chain was profiled in a study of cytomegalovirus exposure and HLA in healthy donors. Findings and caveats of the study: By a later analysis, the bulk of CMV-associated TCR beta chains appeared HLA-restricted.

A word on this clone: Its specificity is not known.

In the PCR, 60 Vbeta and 13 Jbeta primers were used. TCRdb's table, derived via immunoSEQ multiplex PCR, lists solely in-frame clones and lacks some. The table records about 140,000 clones, around 80% of them present only once. The specimen sequenced was PBMCs. This clonotype was obtained from a woman aged 55-70 years in good health and CMV-seropositive.

For the CDR3, the DNA is TGTGCCAGCGAAGCGGGACACCTAAACTATGGCTACACCTTC. Translation gives CASEAGHLNYGYTF. The chain employs TRBV2 and TRBJ1-2; a possible D gene is TRBD1 (6 bases). The CDR3 is made up of 14 amino acids. V was cut by 8 bases and J by 2 bases, with 15 bases left in between. CDR1 and CDR2 from the germline V gene are SNHLY and FYNNEI.